Each of the 11 T cell receptor beta chains below was sequenced from the same sample in a study of a mutant IDH1 vaccine in newly diagnosed glioma. The time point is: week 23, last vaccination. The investigators gave 300 ug of mutant IDH1 20-mer peptide in each vaccine dose, together with topical imiquimod. Here immunoSEQ multiplex PCR was the method, and the copy in TCRdb shows in-frame clones only, minus some. The top ten clones hold roughly 4% of a sample with roughly 60,000 clones, 80% to 90% of them seen once. Their antigens are not known. Material: PBMCs, obtained from a glioma patient whose treatment included an IDH1 peptide vaccine. These receptors came from a man aged 30-40 years with glioma.

V gene TRBV20-1 combines with J gene TRBJ2-1; D ambiguous. Germline CDR1 is DFQATT and CDR2 is SNEGSKA (reference sequence). V lost 1 base and J 10 bases, leaving 8 bases between the germline ends. The CDR3 is 11 residues long. The CDR3: CSARGSAEQFF. DNA of the CDR3: TGCAGTGCTAGAGGTTCGGCCGAGCAGTTCTTC.

V is TRBV5-4 and J is TRBJ2-6; TRBD2 matches 11 bases. CDR3 length: 19 amino acids. Germline-derived CDR1 and CDR2 are SGHNT and YYREEE (reference sequence). Unmatched junction bases numbered 11, after V lost 4 bases and J lost 2 bases. The CDR3 spells CASSPRSLAGGPGANVLTF. CDR3 in DNA: TGTGCCAGCAGCCCACGATCCTTAGCGGGGGGGCCTGGGGCCAACGTCCTGACTTTC.

The chain combines TRBV7-6 with TRBJ2-7; tentative D call: TRBD1 (6 bases). This CDR3 spans 15 amino acids. V lost 1 base to trimming and J lost 0 bases, with 10 bases between them. Germline CDR1 SGHVS, CDR2 FNYEAQ. CDR3 sequence: CASSLETGNSYEQYF. The CDR3 DNA follows: TGTGCCAGCAGCTTAGAGACAGGTAACTCCTACGAGCAGTACTTC.

This chain links TRBV6-5 with TRBJ2-6, with unresolved D. This CDR3 comprises 14 residues. Germline V lookup: CDR1 MNHEY, CDR2 SVGAGI. Deletions cut 5 bases from V and 0 bases from J, with 5 bases between. The CDR3 here is CASSIASGANVLTF. The CDR3 DNA reads as TGTGCCAGCAGTATTGCCTCTGGGGCCAACGTCCTGACTTTC.

CDR3 residues: CASGLGGTEAFF. DNA of the CDR3: TGTGCCAGCGGTCTTGGGGGCACTGAAGCTTTCTTT. The chain is built from TRBV6-5 and TRBJ1-1; tentative D call: TRBD1 (5 bases). The CDR3 runs to 12 residues. V lost 8 bases, J lost 4 bases, and 11 bases lay in between. Looked up from germline, CDR1 is MNHEY and CDR2 is SVGAGI.

This sequence joins TRBV18 and TRBJ2-1, with 9 bases lining up with TRBD1. The junction had 9 bases not matched to a gene; V was cut back by 4 bases and J by 5 bases. CDR1 and CDR2 from the germline V gene are KGHSH and LQKENI. This CDR3 contains 16 residues. The CDR3 region has the DNA TGTGCCAGCTCACAGCCGGGACAGGGCTACCACAATGAGCAGTTCTTC. Residues: CASSQPGQGYHNEQFF.

The chain couples TRBV5-1 to TRBJ2-3, with TRBD2 matching 10 bases. The J segment lost 1 base and the V segment lost 4 bases, leaving 6 bases of the junction unmatched. There are 16 residues in the CDR3. Germline V gives CDR1 SGHRS, CDR2 YFSETQ. CDR3 loop: CASSTTSGARTDTQYF. The DNA for the CDR3 is TGCGCCAGCAGCACTACTAGCGGGGCTCGCACAGATACGCAGTATTTT.

This clone occurred once. CDR3 residues: CASSWGQTSPTDTQYF. CDR3 DNA: TGTGCCAGCAGCTGGGGACAGACCAGCCCCACAGATACGCAGTATTTT. The chain carries TRBV11-2 and TRBJ2-3; 7 bases align to TRBD1. V was pared by 4 bases and J by 2 bases, with 9 bases of the junction left unmatched. The CDR3 has 16 residues. The germline gives CDR1 SGHAT, CDR2 FQNNGV.

The chain carries TRBV28 and TRBJ2-1; 8 bases are shared with TRBD2. The CDR3 spans 14 residues. CDR1 and CDR2 (germline): MDHEN, SYDVKM. The V and J ends lost 7 bases and 12 bases, in that order; junction bases with no gene match: 14. In DNA, the CDR3 is TGTGCCAGCAAGTTCGGTTCGATTAGCGGGGCGCAGTTCTTC. Its translation is CASKFGSISGAQFF.

This clone was recorded once. V usage is TRBV18 and J usage is TRBJ2-5; D gene unclear. Between the trimmed V and J ends, which lost 4 bases and 13 bases, there was a span of 22 bases. CDR1 is KGHSH, CDR2 LQKENI, per germline. The CDR3 loop spans 14 amino acids. In DNA, the CDR3 is TGTGCCAGCTCACTGGACGGCACACTCTCCTTCTCGTACTTC. Amino acids: CASSLDGTLSFSYF.

A few counts support this clone. J is TRBJ1-1 and V is TRBV10-3; no clear D. CDR3 size: 12 residues. Germline V CDR1 and CDR2: ENHRY, SYGVKD. V was trimmed by 6 bases and J by 0 bases, leaving 5 bases between them. CDR3 sequence: CAISYMNTEAFF. CDR3 nucleotide sequence: TGTGCCATCAGCTATATGAACACTGAAGCTTTCTTT.